This T cell receptor beta chain was captured by sequencing in a study of blood T cell repertoires in COVID-19. Cohorts were based on clinical histories the participants reported. Here immunoSEQ multiplex PCR was the method, and the copy in TCRdb shows in-frame clones only, minus some. The table has 240,000 or so clones, roughly 88% seen once; the top ten hold more than 2%. This CDR3 comprises 15 residues. Trimming took off 5 bases at V and 6 bases at J, with 20 bases between the two ends. From germline, CDR1 is MNHNY and CDR2 SVGAGI (reference sequence). The specimen sequenced was PBMCs or T cells enriched from blood (not recorded which). The clonotype was recovered from a woman aged 45-60 years who had recovered from COVID-19. The rearrangement joins TRBV6-6 to TRBJ2-7, with D possibly TRBD2 on 5 matching bases. This chain's CDR3 is CASSLRNLGIFEQYF. The CDR3 DNA follows: TGTGCCAGCAGTCTACGGAACCTCGGGATTTTCGAGCAGTACTTC.